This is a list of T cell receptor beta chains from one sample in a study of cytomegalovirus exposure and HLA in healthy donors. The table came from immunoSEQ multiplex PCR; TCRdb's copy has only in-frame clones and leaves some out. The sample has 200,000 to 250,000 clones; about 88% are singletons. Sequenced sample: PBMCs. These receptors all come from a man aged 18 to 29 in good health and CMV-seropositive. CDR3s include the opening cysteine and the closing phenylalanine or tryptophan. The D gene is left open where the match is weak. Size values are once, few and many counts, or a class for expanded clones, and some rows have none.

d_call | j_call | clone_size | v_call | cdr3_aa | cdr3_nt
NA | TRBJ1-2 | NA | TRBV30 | CAWGEPGYTF | TGTGCCTGGGGGGAACCGGGCTACACCTTC
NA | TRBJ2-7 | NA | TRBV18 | CASSPGQHSYEQYF | TGTGCCAGCTCACCCGGACAGCACTCCTACGAGCAGTACTTC
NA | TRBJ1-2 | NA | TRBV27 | CASSRHRTDYGYTF | TGTGCCAGCAGCCGACACCGAACCGACTATGGCTACACCTTC
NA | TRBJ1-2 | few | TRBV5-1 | CASSPGPSYGYTF | TGCGCCAGCAGCCCTGGCCCCTCCTATGGCTACACCTTC
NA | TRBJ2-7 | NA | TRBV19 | CASSIDYFGGYEQYF | TGTGCCAGTAGTATAGATTATTTCGGGGGCTACGAGCAGTACTTC
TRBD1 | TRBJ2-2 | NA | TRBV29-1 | CSVDRAGELFF | TGCAGCGTCGACAGGGCCGGGGAGCTGTTTTTT
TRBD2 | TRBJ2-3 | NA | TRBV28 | CASSLVLGSGSDTQYF | TGTGCCAGCAGTCTGGTTTTAGGTAGCGGGAGTGATACGCAGTATTTT
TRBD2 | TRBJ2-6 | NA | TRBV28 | CASSPLGGTSGSDGANVLTF | TGTGCCAGCAGTCCATTGGGGGGTACTAGCGGGAGTGATGGGGCCAACGTTCTGACTTTC
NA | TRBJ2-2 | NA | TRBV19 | CASSKGVQWTTGELFF | TGTGCCAGTAGTAAGGGGGTTCAATGGACCACCGGGGAGCTGTTTTTT
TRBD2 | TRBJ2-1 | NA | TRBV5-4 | CASSLGVAGGVYNEQFF | TGTGCCAGCAGCTTGGGAGTAGCGGGAGGAGTCTACAATGAGCAGTTCTTC
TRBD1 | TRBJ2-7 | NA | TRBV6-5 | CASREADRGSYEQYF | TGTGCCAGCAGAGAGGCCGACAGGGGTTCCTACGAGCAGTACTTC
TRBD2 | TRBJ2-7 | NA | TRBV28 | CASRASGANYEQYF | TGTGCCAGCAGGGCTAGCGGGGCTAACTACGAGCAGTACTTC
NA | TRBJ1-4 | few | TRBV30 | CAWTGLGAPSFEKLFF | TGTGCCTGGACTGGACTGGGGGCCCCTTCCTTTGAAAAACTGTTTTTT
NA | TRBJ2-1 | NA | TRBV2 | CASSEARPRLQGYNEQFF | TGTGCCAGCAGTGAAGCCCGACCTCGGCTACAGGGCTACAATGAGCAGTTCTTC
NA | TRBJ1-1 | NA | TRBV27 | CASSPAGGAEAFF | TGTGCCAGCAGTCCCGCGGGAGGCGCTGAAGCTTTCTTT
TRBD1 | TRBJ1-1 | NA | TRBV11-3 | CASSSGQGTEAFF | TGTGCCAGCAGTTCGGGACAGGGGACTGAAGCTTTCTTT
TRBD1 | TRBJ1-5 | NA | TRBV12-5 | CASGLARTGFGSNQPQHF | TGTGCTAGTGGTTTGGCAAGGACAGGTTTCGGATCGAATCAGCCCCAGCATTTT
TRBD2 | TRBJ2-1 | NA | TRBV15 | CATSRDPTSGSGNEQFF | TGTGCCACCAGCAGAGATCCGACTAGCGGGAGTGGGAATGAGCAGTTCTTC
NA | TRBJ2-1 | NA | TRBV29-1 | CSVDRGRGISYNEQFF | TGCAGCGTTGACCGGGGGCGGGGTATCTCCTACAATGAGCAGTTCTTC
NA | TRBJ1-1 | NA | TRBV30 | CAWSVAQGTEAFF | TGTGCCTGGAGTGTAGCTCAGGGAACTGAAGCTTTCTTT
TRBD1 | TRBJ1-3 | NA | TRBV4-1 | CASSQEDRGFGNTIYF | TGCGCCAGCAGCCAAGAAGACAGGGGGTTTGGAAACACCATATATTTT
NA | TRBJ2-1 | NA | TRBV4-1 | CASSQDRGFGHEQFF | TGCGCCAGCAGCCAAGACAGGGGTTTCGGGCATGAGCAGTTCTTC
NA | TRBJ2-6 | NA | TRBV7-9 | CASSLGRSSGANVLTF | TGTGCCAGCAGCTTAGGACGAAGCTCTGGGGCCAACGTCCTGACTTTC
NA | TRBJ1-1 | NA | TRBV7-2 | CASSLVKGVTEAFF | TGTGCCAGCAGCTTAGTTAAGGGGGTTACTGAAGCTTTCTTT
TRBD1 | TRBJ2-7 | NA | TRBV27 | CASSMGQRYEQYF | TGTGCCAGCAGTATGGGACAGCGCTACGAGCAGTACTTC
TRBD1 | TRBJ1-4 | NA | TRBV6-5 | CASSPDRVWLFF | TGTGCCAGCAGTCCGGACAGGGTATGGCTGTTTTTT
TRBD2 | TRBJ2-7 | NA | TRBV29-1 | CSVEDRASGGREQYF | TGCAGCGTTGAAGATCGGGCTAGCGGAGGCAGGGAGCAGTACTTC
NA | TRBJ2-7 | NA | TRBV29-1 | CSVAGGYEQYF | TGCAGCGTTGCAGGAGGATACGAGCAGTACTTC
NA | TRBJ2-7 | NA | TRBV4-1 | CASSPSRAESYEQYF | TGCGCCAGCAGCCCCTCCAGGGCGGAATCCTACGAGCAGTACTTC